These 24 T cell receptor beta chains originate from one sample sequenced in a study of T-cell reconstitution after alpha-beta-depleted transplantation in children. Preparation of the TCRbeta library was carried out with unique molecular identifiers. TCRdb ran MiXCR on the PCR reads and lists one entry per CDR3 protein. Of about 98,000 distinct CDR3 sequences in the sample, roughly 6% were seen once. This material consisted of PBMCs, mostly from graft donor cells, taken 60 days after TCRalphabeta/CD19-depleted stem cell transplant. All receptors come from a female patient aged 2-9 years who had a stem cell transplant for Fanconi anemia, so the T cells may come from the graft donor.

This clonotype has at least ten counts. This sequence joins TRBV20-1 and TRBJ2-5, with D uncertain. The CDR3 length is 14 residues. In germline, CDR1 is DFQATT, CDR2 SNEGSKA (reference sequence). Trimming cost V 0 bases and J 2 bases, with 10 bases left between them. CDR3 amino acids: CSARDFQLQETQYF. The CDR3 DNA sequence: TGCAGTGCTAGAGATTTCCAGCTACAAGAGACCCAGTACTTC.

This clonotype has only a few counts. The genes are TRBV5-1 and TRBJ1-6; the D is unclear. CDR1 and CDR2 (germline): SGHRS, YFSETQ. This CDR3 spans 14 amino acids. V was trimmed by 0 bases and J by 4 bases, leaving 5 bases between them. The DNA for the CDR3 is TGCGCCAGCAGCTTGGACGGTTATAATTCACCCCTCCACTTT. It specifies CASSLDGYNSPLHF.

The chain is built from TRBV6-1 and TRBJ2-7; 7 bases match TRBD2. CDR3 length equals 14 residues. Per the germline V gene, CDR1 is MNHNS and CDR2 is SASEGT. The J segment lost 5 bases and the V segment lost 6 bases, leaving 10 bases of the junction unmatched. CDR3 sequence reads: CASSPDQRGDEQYF. Here the CDR3 DNA reads TGTGCCAGCAGCCCCGACCAGCGGGGAGACGAGCAGTACTTC.

The CDR3 loop is CASRGSRWDYPSHVTETQYF. DNA for the CDR3: TGTGCCAGTAGAGGCTCTAGGTGGGATTACCCTTCACATGTCACGGAGACCCAGTACTTC. V and J are TRBV19 and TRBJ2-5, with D unresolved. Per the germline V gene, CDR1 is LNHDA and CDR2 is SQIVND (reference sequence). The CDR3 is 20 residues long. Trimming removed 6 bases from V and 5 bases from J, with 34 bases in between.

In its sample, this clonotype was seen many times. This chain links TRBV5-1 with TRBJ2-1, with 7 nucleotides matching TRBD2. Trimming removed 0 bases from V and 7 bases from J; junction bases left unmatched: 4. Per the germline V gene, CDR1 is SGHRS and CDR2 is YFSETQ. The CDR3 extends over 14 amino acids. The CDR3: CASSLGGRVNEQFF. The CDR3 nucleotides read TGCGCCAGCAGCTTGGGGGGGAGGGTGAATGAGCAGTTCTTC.

This clonotype was seen repeatedly, ten times or more. The chain is built from TRBV12-3 or TRBV12-4 and TRBJ1-3, with 8 bases lining up with TRBD1. V shed 6 bases, J shed 8 bases, and the junction held 6 bases outside the gene matches. The CDR3 has 13 residues. For the CDR3, the DNA is TGTGCCAGCAGAGCCCAGGGGGCCCACACCATATATTTT. Translating it yields CASRAQGAHTIYF.

This clonotype was seen repeatedly, ten times or more. This sequence joins TRBV12-3 or TRBV12-4 and TRBJ2-1, with 7 bases fitting TRBD1. The length of the CDR3 is 13 residues. J gave up 7 bases and V 5 bases, and 5 bases lay outside the gene matches. The CDR3 nucleotides read TGTGCCAGCAGTCCGGGACAGATGAATGAGCAGTTCTTC. Its protein product is CASSPGQMNEQFF.

This clonotype was detected many times. The V call is TRBV11-1, the J call TRBJ2-6; D ambiguous. V lost 1 base and J 1 base, leaving 14 bases between the germline ends. Germline lookup yields CDR1 SGHAT and CDR2 FQDESV (reference sequence). The CDR3 runs to 18 residues. The DNA of the CDR3 is TGTGCCAGCAGCTTAGTCCTGCAGAGATATTCTGGGGCCAACGTCCTGACTTTC. Translated: CASSLVLQRYSGANVLTF.

The chain couples TRBV20-1 to TRBJ2-2, with TRBD2 matching 12 bases. Germline V gene data show CDR1 as DFQATT and CDR2 as SNEGSKA (reference sequence). CDR3 length equals 16 residues. Germline trimming cut 4 bases from V and 3 bases from J; bases unmatched to any gene: 6. For the CDR3, the DNA is TGCAGTGCTACCCCTAGCGGGGGGGAGGACACCGGGGAGCTGTTTTTT. Translated: CSATPSGGEDTGELFF.

This clonotype was detected many times. The chain employs TRBV13 and TRBJ1-6; D unclear. Germline values: CDR1 PRHDT, CDR2 FYEKMQ (reference sequence). Between the trimmed V and J ends, which lost 3 bases and 10 bases, there was a span of 7 bases. CDR3 length: 12 residues. CDR3 nucleotide sequence: TGTGCCAGCAGCTTTCGAGGGTCACCCCTCCACTTT. Translating it yields CASSFRGSPLHF.

This clonotype was recorded a few times. The chain employs TRBV5-1 and TRBJ2-3; no firm D call. The V gene lost 3 bases and the J gene lost 2 bases, with 10 bases spanning the gap. Germline lookup yields CDR1 SGHRS and CDR2 YFSETQ. There are 14 residues in the CDR3. DNA for the CDR3: TGCGCCAGCAGCTCGGTAAAGCCCACAGATACGCAGTATTTT. Translation gives CASSSVKPTDTQYF.

This clonotype was detected many times. The V call is TRBV6-1, the J call TRBJ2-7, with D perhaps matching TRBD2 (6 bases). From germline, CDR1 is MNHNS and CDR2 SASEGT. The ends were cut back, 6 bases at V and 3 bases at J, with 12 bases in the middle. This CDR3 has 13 amino acids. This CDR3 is CASREGNLYEQYF. The CDR3 bases are TGTGCCAGCAGGGAGGGTAACCTCTACGAGCAGTACTTC.

The gene calls are TRBV6-5 and TRBJ2-7; D is possibly TRBD2 (6 bases). Per germline, CDR1 MNHEY and CDR2 SVGAGI. V gave up 2 bases and J gave up 2 bases, with 25 bases separating them. This CDR3 has 19 residues. In DNA form, the CDR3 reads TGTGCCAGCAGTTACCGCGCCAGGGTTTCCGGGGACTGGCCCTACGAGCAGTACTTC. Translation gives CASSYRARVSGDWPYEQYF.

The sample holds a few counts of this clonotype. The chain joins TRBV7-8 to TRBJ1-6; a possible D gene is TRBD1 (6 bases). Trimming removed 4 bases from V and 3 bases from J, with 19 bases in between. The germline CDR1 and CDR2 sequences are SGHVS and FQNEAQ. CDR3 size: 18 residues. Here the CDR3 DNA reads TGTGCCAGCAGCTCTCTCAACAGGGAGGGAGGCTATAATTCACCCCTCCACTTT. This translates into CASSSLNREGGYNSPLHF.

The CDR3 protein is CSARDLPFLGDNEQFF. The CDR3 region has the DNA TGCAGTGCTAGAGATCTCCCCTTCCTAGGAGACAATGAGCAGTTCTTC. The chain carries TRBV20-1 and TRBJ2-1; D not resolved. In germline, CDR1 is DFQATT, CDR2 SNEGSKA (reference sequence). The CDR3 has 16 residues. With 0 bases removed from V and 5 bases from J, the gap between germline ends came to 17 bases.

This chain uses TRBV27 with TRBJ2-1, with D tentatively TRBD2 (5 bases). Trimming took 1 base from V and 3 from J, leaving 16 bases between them. The CDR3 sequence is 17 residues long. In germline, CDR1 is MNHEY, CDR2 SMNVEV (reference sequence). The CDR3 DNA sequence: TGTGCCAGCAGTTTATTATGGGCTAGCTGGAACTACAATGAGCAGTTCTTC. It yields the protein CASSLLWASWNYNEQFF.

The sample holds many counts of this clonotype. V is TRBV7-9 and J is TRBJ2-1; D ambiguous. Trimming removed 5 bases from V and 5 bases from J, with 7 bases in between. CDR1 is SEHNR, CDR2 FQNEAQ, per germline (reference sequence). The CDR3 has 12 amino acids. As DNA, the CDR3 is TGTGCCAGCAGCCCCACCCACAATGAGCAGTTCTTC. Translating it yields CASSPTHNEQFF.

This clonotype was observed many times. The chain employs TRBV28 and TRBJ2-5; 9 nucleotides agree with TRBD1. Germline CDR1 reads MDHEN; CDR2 reads SYDVKM. The CDR3 covers 15 residues. With 6 bases clipped from V and 4 bases from J, the junction kept 9 bases outside the gene matches. For the CDR3, the DNA is TGTGCCAGCAGCTACCGAACAGGGGGCATAGAGACCCAGTACTTC. Translated, it gives CASSYRTGGIETQYF.

The chain couples TRBV4-2 to TRBJ1-5, with D possibly matching TRBD1 (5 bases). The CDR3 covers 14 residues. With 4 bases removed from V and 7 bases from J, the gap between germline ends came to 14 bases. Germline V gene data show CDR1 as LGHNA and CDR2 as YNFKEQ. The CDR3 protein is CASSPGGGRQPQHF. The CDR3 region has the DNA TGTGCCAGCAGCCCGGGCGGGGGACGGCAGCCCCAGCATTTT.

This clonotype was counted ten times or more. The chain is built from TRBV25-1 and TRBJ2-7, with 8 positions matching TRBD2. Germline CDR1 reads MGHDK; CDR2 reads SYGVNS. The CDR3 length is 18 residues. The trim removed 1 base at V and 5 bases at J, leaving 16 bases unmatched. Here the CDR3 DNA reads TGTGCCAGCAGTGAATCCATGGCTCCGGGACTAGTATTCCACGAGCAGTACTTC. It translates to CASSESMAPGLVFHEQYF.

The genes are TRBV9 and TRBJ2-3; 9 bases match TRBD1. The CDR3 is 16 amino acids. CDR1 SGDLS and CDR2 YYNGEE come from the germline V gene. The V and J ends lost 1 base and 3 bases, in that order; junction bases with no gene match: 6. This chain's CDR3 is CASSVSLTGGTDTQYF. As DNA, the CDR3 is TGTGCCAGCAGCGTAAGTTTGACAGGGGGTACAGATACGCAGTATTTT.

This clonotype was detected ten times or more. The chain recombines TRBV20-1 with TRBJ2-5; D is perhaps TRBD2 (6 bases). CDR1 is DFQATT, CDR2 SNEGSKA, per germline (reference sequence). The CDR3 is 13 amino acids. The V end was cut by 3 bases, the J end by 0 bases, with 8 bases between. Here the CDR3 reads CSASSGNQETQYF. The CDR3 DNA reads TGCAGTGCTAGTAGCGGCAACCAAGAGACCCAGTACTTC.

This clonotype was recorded at least ten times. The CDR3 DNA reads as TGCAGTGCTAGAAGGGACAGGGGGCTCAATGAGCAGTTCTTC. This translates into CSARRDRGLNEQFF. The rearrangement links TRBV20-1 to TRBJ2-1; 12 bases are a match to TRBD1. This CDR3 is 14 amino acids long. The trim removed 2 bases at V and 6 bases at J, leaving 2 bases unmatched. Looked up from germline, CDR1 is DFQATT and CDR2 is SNEGSKA (reference sequence).

This clonotype was seen many times. The chain uses TRBV5-6 and TRBJ2-7, with 14 bases identical to TRBD2. Germline loops: CDR1 SGHDT, CDR2 YYEEEE. The CDR3 length is 16 residues. After removal of 0 bases from V and 3 bases from J, the junction contained 2 bases not matched to a gene. The CDR3 nucleotides read TGTGCCAGCAGCTTGGAGGGACTAGCGGGGGACTACGAGCAGTACTTC. Translating it yields CASSLEGLAGDYEQYF.